These T cell receptor beta chains were read from a single sample in a study of T cell responses to AZD1222 COVID-19 vaccine. Generated by immunoSEQ multiplex PCR, the TCRdb table keeps only in-frame clones and is missing some. The data hold around 70,000 clones, with about 85% observed a single time. Material: peripheral blood, obtained on day 0 of AZD1222 vaccination. All receptors derive from an adult in good health. CDR3s include the opening cysteine and the closing phenylalanine or tryptophan. D genes are given only for firm matches. Rows may omit the clone size; those that give it use once, few, many or a size class.

TRBV14,.,TRBJ2-7,.,CASSQSHEQYF,TGTGCCAGCAGCCAGTCCCACGAGCAGTACTTC
TRBV6-4,few,TRBJ2-1,.,CASSDTLNNEQFF,TGTGCCAGCAGTGACACTCTGAACAATGAGCAGTTCTTC
TRBV30,.,TRBJ2-7,TRBD2,CAWNQLGLAGLMNEQYF,TGTGCCTGGAACCAGCTGGGACTAGCGGGATTGATGAACGAGCAGTACTTC
TRBV24-1,.,TRBJ2-7,.,CATRAWEQYF,TGTGCCACCAGAGCGTGGGAGCAGTACTTC
TRBV5-4,.,TRBJ2-7,TRBD2,CASSYSSGSYEQYF,TGTGCCAGCAGCTATTCTAGCGGGAGCTACGAGCAGTACTTC
TRBV27,.,TRBJ2-7,.,CASSRELASYEQYF,TGTGCCAGCAGCCGTGAGTTGGCCTCCTACGAGCAGTACTTC
TRBV12-3/TRBV12-4,.,TRBJ2-7,.,CASSLIQSYEQYF,TGTGCCAGCAGTTTAATTCAGAGCTACGAGCAGTACTTC
TRBV12-3/TRBV12-4,.,TRBJ2-7,.,CASSSRHSQYF,TGTGCCAGCAGCTCCCGGCATTCGCAGTACTTC
TRBV7-9,few,TRBJ2-3,.,CASSFGTPGTDTQYF,TGTGCCAGCAGCTTTGGGACCCCTGGCACAGATACGCAGTATTTT
TRBV5-6,.,TRBJ1-4,.,CASSLVGVDEKLFF,TGTGCCAGCAGCTTGGTAGGGGTGGATGAAAAACTGTTTTTT
TRBV18,.,TRBJ1-1,TRBD1,CASSPETGGLFTEAFF,TGTGCCAGCTCACCCGAGACAGGGGGATTATTCACTGAAGCTTTCTTT
TRBV5-1,.,TRBJ2-2,.,CASSHKGRGQTGELFF,TGCGCCAGCAGCCACAAGGGGAGGGGACAGACCGGGGAGCTGTTTTTT
TRBV2,.,TRBJ2-1,.,CASRVRNEQFF,TGTGCCAGCCGGGTTCGGAATGAGCAGTTCTTC
TRBV5-1,.,TRBJ2-2,TRBD1,CASSVQGSDTGELFF,TGCGCCAGCAGCGTACAGGGGTCGGACACCGGGGAGCTGTTTTTT
TRBV6-1,.,TRBJ1-1,.,CASSESRVNTEAFF,TGTGCCAGCAGTGAAAGCCGGGTGAACACTGAAGCTTTCTTT
TRBV19,.,TRBJ1-2,.,CASSIYGSTYGYTF,TGTGCCAGTAGTATCTACGGCAGCACCTATGGCTACACCTTC
TRBV3-1/TRBV3-2,.,TRBJ2-5,.,CASSQGPTDQETQYF,TGTGCCAGCAGCCAAGGACCGACTGACCAAGAGACCCAGTACTTC
TRBV28,.,TRBJ1-3,.,CASSRGGSGNTIYF,TGTGCCAGCAGTCGGGGAGGCTCTGGAAACACCATATATTTT
TRBV5-1,once,TRBJ2-1,TRBD2,CASSLVAGGYNEQFF,TGCGCCAGCAGCTTGGTAGCGGGAGGGTACAATGAGCAGTTCTTC
TRBV5-4,.,TRBJ2-7,.,CASSAGYGEQYF,TGTGCCAGCAGCGCCGGGTATGGTGAGCAGTACTTC
TRBV11-3,few,TRBJ2-2,TRBD1,CASSSLSRGQDTGELFF,TGTGCCAGCAGCTCTCTCTCCAGGGGACAGGACACCGGGGAGCTGTTTTTT
TRBV2,.,TRBJ2-7,TRBD1,CASSDRGHYEQYF,TGTGCCAGCAGTGACAGGGGGCACTACGAGCAGTACTTC
TRBV9,.,TRBJ1-1,TRBD1,CASSAQGAGPRVAFF,TGTGCCAGCAGCGCACAGGGGGCTGGGCCGCGAGTGGCTTTCTTT
TRBV24-1,.,TRBJ2-1,TRBD1,CATSPGGSYNEQFF,TGTGCCACCAGTCCAGGGGGCTCCTACAATGAGCAGTTCTTC
TRBV6-5,once,TRBJ2-5,.,CASSRTDRGGTQYF,TGTGCCAGCAGTCGCACCGATCGGGGAGGGACCCAGTACTTC
TRBV6-5,once,TRBJ1-5,.,CASRGQGTQPQHF,TGTGCCAGCAGGGGCCAGGGGACTCAGCCCCAGCATTTT
TRBV25-1,.,TRBJ1-3,.,CASSLTSGNTIYF,TGTGCCAGCAGTCTAACCTCTGGAAACACCATATATTTT